The rows below give T cell receptor beta chains drawn from one sample of a study of blood T cell repertoires in COVID-19. Sequencing used immunoSEQ multiplex PCR; TCRdb keeps in-frame clones, though not all of them. The sample lists approximately 230,000 clones, 85% to 90% seen once, with over 1.5% in the top ten. Sequencing was performed on PBMCs or T cells enriched from blood (not recorded which). Receptors originate from a man aged 40-49 years who had recovered from COVID-19. The conserved cysteine and the conserved F or W are not part of the CDR3 here. D genes are given only for firm matches. Not every row has a clone size; where given, it reads once, few, many or a size class.

cdr3_aa d_call clone_size j_call v_call
ASSPNSNTEAF - once TRBJ1-1 TRBV18
ASSSGTGGQPQH - once TRBJ1-5 TRBV5-1
ASSPDRAANYGYT TRBD1 - TRBJ1-2 TRBV5-8
VRSPGTGAYYEQY - few TRBJ2-7 TRBV7-5
ASSLDAVNTEAF - - TRBJ1-1 TRBV11-3
ASSSPTGSSYEQY - - TRBJ2-7 TRBV27
ASSRTGGHPVYEQY TRBD1 - TRBJ2-7 TRBV19
AIRAGTDYGYT TRBD1 few TRBJ1-2 TRBV10-3
ASRRRTSGKVGTDTQY TRBD2 - TRBJ2-3 TRBV5-1
ASSSGGYSTDTQY - once TRBJ2-3 TRBV9
ASSQTGSGYT TRBD1 few TRBJ1-2 TRBV19
ASRQTGYNEQF TRBD1 - TRBJ2-1 TRBV6-5
ASSQASGTTSYEQY TRBD2 - TRBJ2-7 TRBV4-2
AWSVPRTGLQPQH TRBD1 few TRBJ1-5 TRBV30
ASSPLAGGQFYNEQF TRBD2 once TRBJ2-1 TRBV7-2
ASSQSDRFGGDGQF - - TRBJ2-1 TRBV18